This TCR beta chain emerged from a study of CD4 T cells in relation to SARS-CoV-2 and coronaviruses. Study overall: After less than eleven days of antigen culture, PBMC TCR beta CDR3s were sequenced.

The unexposed donors gave CD4+ T cells in about 2010-2019, prior to COVID-19. After about 10 days of culture, CD4+ T cells were isolated. Testing used SARS-CoV-2 S/N and four cold-coronavirus spikes on unexposed-donor CD4+ T cells, cells permitting. The data were produced by immunoSEQ multiplex PCR, yet TCRdb's version contains in-frame clones alone and is incomplete. The data hold around 28,000 clones, with 70% to 80% observed a single time. In germline, CDR1 is KGHSY, CDR2 FQNENV. V lost 0 bases, J lost 8 bases, and 14 bases lay in between. The CDR3 is 15 amino acids. Study-wide results and caveats: Crossreactivity was assessed only for spike protein, not other viral proteins. No donor gave both pre-pandemic and post-infection samples.

Details on this clone: Its antigen is not identified.

The TCR comes from a human donor in good health. V and J are TRBV16 and TRBJ1-3; D is uncertain. Sequenced material: CD4+ T cells from PBMCs, cultured in vitro. The CDR3, as DNA: TGTGCCAGCAGCCAATCTCAGGTTATGTGGGACACCATATATTTT. It is translated as CASSQSQVMWDTIYF.